This is a list of T cell receptor beta chains from one sample in a study of vaccination effects on CD4 cells after COVID-19. Generated by immunoSEQ multiplex PCR, the TCRdb table keeps only in-frame clones and is missing some. This sample yields under 40,000 clones, of which 72% are seen a single time; 12% belongs to the top ten. These receptors' antigens are unknown. The source material was CD4+ T cells from PBMCs cultured with HCoV-229E spike peptides, sampled after COVID-19 vaccination. Receptor source: a human donor who received a COVID-19 vaccine. Both conserved end residues are part of each CDR3. D genes are given only for firm matches. Clone size appears in some rows only: once, few, many, or a class for an expanded clone.

DNA: TGTGCCAGCAGCCCGCAAACTAGTGAAGCTTTCTTT
CDR3: CASSPQTSEAFF
D: .
size: .
J: TRBJ1-1
V: TRBV9

DNA: TGTGCCAGCAGCGTAGGAATCCGGGACAGGGGTTTCCACGAGCAGTACTTC
CDR3: CASSVGIRDRGFHEQYF
D: TRBD1
size: .
J: TRBJ2-7
V: TRBV9

DNA: TGCAGCGTTGAACGGGGGATGAACACTGAAGCTTTCTTT
CDR3: CSVERGMNTEAFF
D: .
size: .
J: TRBJ1-1
V: TRBV29-1

DNA: TGTGCCAGCAGCTTGGGGTCCACGGCGCCAGCTTTCTTT
CDR3: CASSLGSTAPAFF
D: .
size: .
J: TRBJ1-1
V: TRBV5-6

DNA: TGTGCCAGCAGTTCCGGGACTAGCGGGGGGAATGAGCAGTTCTTC
CDR3: CASSSGTSGGNEQFF
D: TRBD2
size: .
J: TRBJ2-1
V: TRBV6-6

DNA: TGTGCCAGCAGCTTATCCGGAGTGGCGGGGAACACCGGGGAGCTGTTTTTT
CDR3: CASSLSGVAGNTGELFF
D: .
size: .
J: TRBJ2-2
V: TRBV11-2

DNA: TGTGCCAGTAGTTCCCCCGGGTCCGGGACAGGGGGAAAGAACACTGAAGCTTTCTTT
CDR3: CASSSPGSGTGGKNTEAFF
D: TRBD1
size: .
J: TRBJ1-1
V: TRBV19

DNA: TGCGCCAGCAGCCAATTACTAGCGGGAGGGCCCCACGAGCAGTACTTC
CDR3: CASSQLLAGGPHEQYF
D: TRBD2
size: .
J: TRBJ2-7
V: TRBV4-1

DNA: TGTGCCAGCAGCGTGGAGGGACAGTCCTACGAGCAGTACTTC
CDR3: CASSVEGQSYEQYF
D: .
size: .
J: TRBJ2-7
V: TRBV9

DNA: TGTGCCAGTAATGGAGGTACGGGCAATCAGCCCCAGCATTTT
CDR3: CASNGGTGNQPQHF
D: .
size: few
J: TRBJ1-5
V: TRBV19

DNA: TGTGCCAGTAGTATAATAAACGGACACTCCTACAATGAGCAGTTCTTC
CDR3: CASSIINGHSYNEQFF
D: .
size: .
J: TRBJ2-1
V: TRBV19

DNA: TGCGCCAGCAAAGCTAGCGGGACGAACACCGGGGAGCTGTTTTTT
CDR3: CASKASGTNTGELFF
D: TRBD2
size: .
J: TRBJ2-2
V: TRBV10-2

DNA: TGTGCCAGCTCACCGGGACAGGTCCAGAACACCGGGGAGCTGTTTTTT
CDR3: CASSPGQVQNTGELFF
D: TRBD1
size: .
J: TRBJ2-2
V: TRBV18

DNA: TGTGCCAGCAGTTCGGGACAGGGTAACGGAAACACCATATATTTT
CDR3: CASSSGQGNGNTIYF
D: TRBD1
size: .
J: TRBJ1-3
V: TRBV6-5

DNA: TGTGCCAGCAGTTCAGGGGAGGCGGGTGACAATGAGCAGTTCTTC
CDR3: CASSSGEAGDNEQFF
D: .
size: .
J: TRBJ2-1
V: TRBV6-5

DNA: TGTGCCAGCAGCTTGGATGGCTACGAGCAGTACTTC
CDR3: CASSLDGYEQYF
D: .
size: .
J: TRBJ2-7
V: TRBV5-4

DNA: TGCGCCAGCAAGAGCGGACAGGGCGGGACCGGGGAGCTGTTTTTT
CDR3: CASKSGQGGTGELFF
D: TRBD1
size: .
J: TRBJ2-2
V: TRBV5-1

DNA: TGTGCCAGCAGCCAAACCAGGGGAGGCACTGAAGCTTTCTTT
CDR3: CASSQTRGGTEAFF
D: .
size: once
J: TRBJ1-1
V: TRBV7-8

DNA: TGCGCCAGTACAGATGGGCGGAACACTGAAGCTTTCTTT
CDR3: CASTDGRNTEAFF
D: .
size: .
J: TRBJ1-1
V: TRBV5-1

DNA: TGCGCCAGCAGCCAAGATGATTCAGGGAACACCGGGGAGCTGTTTTTT
CDR3: CASSQDDSGNTGELFF
D: .
size: .
J: TRBJ2-2
V: TRBV4-1

DNA: TGTGCCAGCAGCTTCCTCGGGGGGAACACCATATATTTT
CDR3: CASSFLGGNTIYF
D: .
size: .
J: TRBJ1-3
V: TRBV13

DNA: TGTGCCAGCAGCTTAGTCGGGGCCGGCGGGGAGCTGTTTTTT
CDR3: CASSLVGAGGELFF
D: .
size: .
J: TRBJ2-2
V: TRBV11-2

DNA: TGTGCCAGCAAGGACAGGGTGGTTGGCAATCAGCCCCAGCATTTT
CDR3: CASKDRVVGNQPQHF
D: TRBD1
size: .
J: TRBJ1-5
V: TRBV6-5